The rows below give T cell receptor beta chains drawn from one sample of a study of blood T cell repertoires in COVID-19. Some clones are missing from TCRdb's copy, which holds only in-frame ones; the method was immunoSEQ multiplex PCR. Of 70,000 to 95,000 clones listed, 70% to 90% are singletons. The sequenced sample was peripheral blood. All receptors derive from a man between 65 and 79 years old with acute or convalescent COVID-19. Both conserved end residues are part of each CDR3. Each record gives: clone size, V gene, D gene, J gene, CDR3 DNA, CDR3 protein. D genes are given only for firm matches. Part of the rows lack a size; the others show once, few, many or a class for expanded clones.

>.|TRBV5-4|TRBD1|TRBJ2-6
TGTGCCAGCAGCTTGGTGACAGGGGCTGCTGGGGCCAACGTCCTGACTTTC
CASSLVTGAAGANVLTF
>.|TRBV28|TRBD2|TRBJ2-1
TGTGCCAGCAGTTTAGGGGTAGCGGGCTCCTCCTACAATGAGCAGTTCTTC
CASSLGVAGSSYNEQFF
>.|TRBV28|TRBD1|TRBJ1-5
TGTGCCAGCAGCTGGACAGGGTCAAGTCAGCCCCAGCATTTT
CASSWTGSSQPQHF
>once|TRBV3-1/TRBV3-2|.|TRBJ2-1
TGTGCCAGCAGCCAAGATCAGGGAATAGCCGAACAGTTCTTC
CASSQDQGIAEQFF
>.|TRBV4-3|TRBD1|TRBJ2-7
TGCGCCAGCAGCCCACACCAGGGGGAATCCTACGAGCAGTACTTC
CASSPHQGESYEQYF
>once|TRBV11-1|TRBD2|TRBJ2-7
TGTGCCAGCAGCTTAGCGGCTAGCGGGAGGGCCGAGGCGGTCGAGCAGTACTTC
CASSLAASGRAEAVEQYF
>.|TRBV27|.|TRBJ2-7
TGTGCCAGCCGAAAACAGGGACATTACTACGAGCAGTACTTC
CASRKQGHYYEQYF
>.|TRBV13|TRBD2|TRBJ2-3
TGTGCCAGCAGCCCCCGGGAGGGGTGGACAGATACGCAGTATTTT
CASSPREGWTDTQYF
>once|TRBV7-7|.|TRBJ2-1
TGTGCCAGCAGCTTAGGACAGTTACACAATGAGCAGTTCTTC
CASSLGQLHNEQFF
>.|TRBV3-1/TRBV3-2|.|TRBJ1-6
TGTGCCAGCAGCCCGACAGGTTTCAATTCACCCCTCCACTTT
CASSPTGFNSPLHF
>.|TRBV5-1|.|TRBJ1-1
TGCGCCAGCAGCTTGACAGGGACGAACACTGAAGCTTTCTTT
CASSLTGTNTEAFF
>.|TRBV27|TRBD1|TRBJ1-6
TGTGCCAGCAGTAAACTACGACAGGGCGGAATTTCACCCCTCCACTTT
CASSKLRQGGISPLHF
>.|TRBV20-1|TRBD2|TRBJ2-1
TGCAGTGCTAGTCCTAGCGGGGGCACCTACAATGAGCAGTTCTTC
CSASPSGGTYNEQFF
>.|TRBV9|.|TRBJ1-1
TGTGCCAGCGAGAACGGCACTGAAGCTTTCTTT
CASENGTEAFF
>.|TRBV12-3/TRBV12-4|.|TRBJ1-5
TGTGCCAGCAGTTTAACGGATCAGCCCCAGCATTTT
CASSLTDQPQHF
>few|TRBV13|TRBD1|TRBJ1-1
TGTGCCAGCAGCTCCGAGGGGGCGCTTACTGAAGCTTTCTTT
CASSSEGALTEAFF
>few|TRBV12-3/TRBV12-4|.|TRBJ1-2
TGTGCCAGCAGTTTATCCGAGGGTGGCGGCTACACCTTC
CASSLSEGGGYTF
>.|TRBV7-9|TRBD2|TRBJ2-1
TGTGCCAGCAGCTTAGCGGGAGGGAATGAGCAGTTCTTC
CASSLAGGNEQFF
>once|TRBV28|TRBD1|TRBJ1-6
TGTGCCAGCACCACAGGGGGCTCGTCGTCCCTCCACTTT
CASTTGGSSSLHF
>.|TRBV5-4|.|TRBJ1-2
TGTGCCAGCAGCCGGGAAGGGATGAACTATGGCTACACCTTC
CASSREGMNYGYTF
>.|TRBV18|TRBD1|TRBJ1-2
TGTGCCAGCTCACCGGGGACAGGGGGCGTGAGTGGCTACACCTTC
CASSPGTGGVSGYTF
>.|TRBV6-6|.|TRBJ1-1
TGTGCCAGCATAAATGGGGGCGGGAACACTGAAGCTTTCTTT
CASINGGGNTEAFF
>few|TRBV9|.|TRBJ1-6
TGTGCCAGCAGCCCCCTGGGGGGAAGCTCCTATAATTCACCCCTCCACTTT
CASSPLGGSSYNSPLHF
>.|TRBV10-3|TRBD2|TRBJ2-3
TGTGCCATCAGTGACCTATTAGCGGGAGGGAGCACAGATACGCAGTATTTT
CAISDLLAGGSTDTQYF